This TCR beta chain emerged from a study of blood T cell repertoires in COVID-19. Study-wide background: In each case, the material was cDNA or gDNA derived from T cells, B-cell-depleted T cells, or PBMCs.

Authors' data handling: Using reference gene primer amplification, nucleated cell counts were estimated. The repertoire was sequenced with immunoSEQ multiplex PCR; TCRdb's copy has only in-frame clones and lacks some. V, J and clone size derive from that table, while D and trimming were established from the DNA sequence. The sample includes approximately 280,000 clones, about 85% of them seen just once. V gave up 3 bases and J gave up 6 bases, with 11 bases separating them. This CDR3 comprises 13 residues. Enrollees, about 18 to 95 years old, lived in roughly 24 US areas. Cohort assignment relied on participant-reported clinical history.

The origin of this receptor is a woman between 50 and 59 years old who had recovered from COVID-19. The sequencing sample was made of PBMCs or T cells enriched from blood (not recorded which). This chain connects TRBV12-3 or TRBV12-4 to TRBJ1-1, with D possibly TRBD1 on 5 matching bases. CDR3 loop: CASSFREGSEAFF. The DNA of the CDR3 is TGTGCCAGCAGTTTCAGGGAGGGTTCTGAAGCTTTCTTT.